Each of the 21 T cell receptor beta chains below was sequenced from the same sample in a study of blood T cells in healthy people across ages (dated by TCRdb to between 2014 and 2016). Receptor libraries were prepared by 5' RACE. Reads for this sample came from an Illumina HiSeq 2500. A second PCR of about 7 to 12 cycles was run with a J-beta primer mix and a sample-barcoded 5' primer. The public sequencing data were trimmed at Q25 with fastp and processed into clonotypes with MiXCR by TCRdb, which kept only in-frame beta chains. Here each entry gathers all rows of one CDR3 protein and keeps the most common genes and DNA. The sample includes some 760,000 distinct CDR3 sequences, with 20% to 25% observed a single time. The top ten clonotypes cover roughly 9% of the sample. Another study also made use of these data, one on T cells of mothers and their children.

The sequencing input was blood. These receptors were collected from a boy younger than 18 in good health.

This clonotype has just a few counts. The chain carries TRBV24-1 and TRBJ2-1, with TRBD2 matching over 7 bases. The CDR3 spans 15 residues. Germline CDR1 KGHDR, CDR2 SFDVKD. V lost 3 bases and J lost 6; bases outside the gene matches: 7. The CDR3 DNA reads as TGTGCCACCAGTGATCCTGGCGGGAGCTTCAATGAGCAGTTCTTC. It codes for CATSDPGGSFNEQFF.

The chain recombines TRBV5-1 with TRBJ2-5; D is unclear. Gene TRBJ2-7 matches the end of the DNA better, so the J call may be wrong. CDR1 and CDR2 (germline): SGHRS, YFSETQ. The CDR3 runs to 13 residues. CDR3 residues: CASSLLMSYEQYF. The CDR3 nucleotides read TGCGCCAGCAGCCTGCTCATGTCCTACGAGCAGTACTTC.

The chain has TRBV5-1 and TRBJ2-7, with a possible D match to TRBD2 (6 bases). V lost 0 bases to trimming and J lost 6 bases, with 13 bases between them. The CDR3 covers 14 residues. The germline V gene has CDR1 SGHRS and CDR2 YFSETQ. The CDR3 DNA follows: TGCGCCAGCAGCTTGGTACTAGCCTCGGTCGAGCAGTACTTC. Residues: CASSLVLASVEQYF. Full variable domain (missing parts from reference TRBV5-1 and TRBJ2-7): KAGVTQTPRYLIKTRGQQVTLSCSPISGHRSVSWYQQTPGQGLQFLFEYFSETQRNKGNFPGRFSGRQFSNSRSEMNVSTLELGDSALYLCASSLVLASVEQYFGPGTRLTVT.

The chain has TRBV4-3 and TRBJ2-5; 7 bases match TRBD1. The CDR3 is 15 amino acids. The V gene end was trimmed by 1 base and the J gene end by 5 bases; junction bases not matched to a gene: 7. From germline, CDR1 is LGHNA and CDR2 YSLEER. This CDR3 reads CASSQGQGSQETQYF. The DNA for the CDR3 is TGCGCCAGCAGCCAAGGACAGGGTAGTCAGGAGACCCAGTACTTC.

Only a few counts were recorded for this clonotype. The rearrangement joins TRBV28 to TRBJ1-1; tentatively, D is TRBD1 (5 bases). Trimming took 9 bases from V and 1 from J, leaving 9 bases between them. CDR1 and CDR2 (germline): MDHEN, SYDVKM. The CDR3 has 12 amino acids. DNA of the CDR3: TGTGCCAGTGGGACGGGGAACACTGAAGCTTTCTTT. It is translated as CASGTGNTEAFF.

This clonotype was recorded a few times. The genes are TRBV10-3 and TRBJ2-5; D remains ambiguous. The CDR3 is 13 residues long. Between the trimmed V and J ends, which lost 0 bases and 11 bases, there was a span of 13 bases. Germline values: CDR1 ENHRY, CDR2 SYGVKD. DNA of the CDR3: TGTGCCATCAGTGAGTCACCCGGTGGGGTACAGTACTTC. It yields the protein CAISESPGGVQYF.

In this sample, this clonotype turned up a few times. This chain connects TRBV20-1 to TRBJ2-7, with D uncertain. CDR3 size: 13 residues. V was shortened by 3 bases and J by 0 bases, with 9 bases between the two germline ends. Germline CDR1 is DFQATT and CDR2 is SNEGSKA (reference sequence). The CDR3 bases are TGCAGTGCTAGGGCGGAGAGCTCCTACGAGCAGTACTTC. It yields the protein CSARAESSYEQYF.

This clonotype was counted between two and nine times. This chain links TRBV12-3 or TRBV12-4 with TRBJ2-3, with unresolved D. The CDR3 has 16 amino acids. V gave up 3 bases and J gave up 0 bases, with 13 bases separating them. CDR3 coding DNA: TGTGCCAGCAGTTTTTTGATTCGGGCGAGCACAGATACGCAGTATTTT. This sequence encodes CASSFLIRASTDTQYF.

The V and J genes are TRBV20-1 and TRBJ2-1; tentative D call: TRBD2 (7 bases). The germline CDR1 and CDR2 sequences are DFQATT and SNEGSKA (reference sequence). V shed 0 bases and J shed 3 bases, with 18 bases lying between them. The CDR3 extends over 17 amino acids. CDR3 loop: CSARDPFGGPLYNEQFF. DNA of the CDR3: TGCAGTGCTAGAGATCCATTCGGGGGGCCCCTCTACAATGAGCAGTTCTTC.

CDR3: CASSQVGGSYGYTF. CDR3 nucleotides: TGCGCCAGCAGCCAAGTAGGAGGCAGCTATGGCTACACCTTC. The V call is TRBV4-1, the J call TRBJ1-2; D gene unclear. V was shortened by 1 base and J by 4 bases, with 10 bases between the two germline ends. Per germline, CDR1 MGHRA and CDR2 YSYEKL. The CDR3 length is 14 residues.

CDR3 sequence reads: CASSLNGAWEQYF. In DNA form, the CDR3 reads TGTGCCAGCAGCTTAAACGGGGCCTGGGAGCAGTACTTC. The rearrangement links TRBV7-6 to TRBJ2-7; either TRBD1 or TRBD2 may fit D (5 bases each). The germline V gene encodes CDR1 SGHVS and CDR2 FNYEAQ. The CDR3 runs 13 residues. With 2 bases removed from V and 7 bases from J, the gap between germline ends came to 12 bases.

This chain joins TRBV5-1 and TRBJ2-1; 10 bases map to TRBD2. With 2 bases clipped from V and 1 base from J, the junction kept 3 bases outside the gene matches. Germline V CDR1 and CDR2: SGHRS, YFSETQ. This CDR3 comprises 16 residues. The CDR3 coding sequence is TGCGCCAGCAGCTTAGCGGGAGGGCGGTCCTACAATGAGCAGTTCTTC. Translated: CASSLAGGRSYNEQFF.

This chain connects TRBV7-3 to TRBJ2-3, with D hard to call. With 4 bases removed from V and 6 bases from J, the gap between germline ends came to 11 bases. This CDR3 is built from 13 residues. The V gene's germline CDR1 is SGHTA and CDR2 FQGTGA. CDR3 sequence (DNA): TGTGCCAGCAGCTCCACACAAGGGGATACGCAGTATTTT. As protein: CASSSTQGDTQYF.

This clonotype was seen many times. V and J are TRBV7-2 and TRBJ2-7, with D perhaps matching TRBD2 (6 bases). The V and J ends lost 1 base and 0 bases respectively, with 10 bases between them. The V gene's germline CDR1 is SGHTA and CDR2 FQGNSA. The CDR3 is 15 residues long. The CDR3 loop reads CASSLGVGSSYEQYF. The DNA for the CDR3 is TGTGCCAGCAGCTTAGGGGTCGGGAGCTCCTACGAGCAGTACTTC.

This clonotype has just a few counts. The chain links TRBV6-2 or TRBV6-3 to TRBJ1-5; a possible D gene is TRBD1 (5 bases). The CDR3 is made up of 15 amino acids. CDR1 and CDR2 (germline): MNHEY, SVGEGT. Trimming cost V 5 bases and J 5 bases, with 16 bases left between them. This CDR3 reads CASSARTRKDQPQHF. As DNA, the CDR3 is TGTGCCAGCAGTGCCCGGACAAGGAAGGATCAGCCCCAGCATTTT.

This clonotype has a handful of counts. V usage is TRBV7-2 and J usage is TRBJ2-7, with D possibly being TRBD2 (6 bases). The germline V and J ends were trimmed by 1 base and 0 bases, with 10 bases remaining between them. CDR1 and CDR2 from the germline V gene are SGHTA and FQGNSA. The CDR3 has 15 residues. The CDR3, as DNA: TGTGCCAGCAGCTTAGAACGGGGGTACTCCTACGAGCAGTACTTC. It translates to CASSLERGYSYEQYF.

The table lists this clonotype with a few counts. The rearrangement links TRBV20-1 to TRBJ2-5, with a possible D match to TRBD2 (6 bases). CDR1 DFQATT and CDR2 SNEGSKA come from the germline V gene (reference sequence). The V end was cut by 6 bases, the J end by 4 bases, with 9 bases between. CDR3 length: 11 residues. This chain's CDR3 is CSAWDSETQYF. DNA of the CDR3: TGCAGTGCCTGGGACTCAGAGACCCAGTACTTC.

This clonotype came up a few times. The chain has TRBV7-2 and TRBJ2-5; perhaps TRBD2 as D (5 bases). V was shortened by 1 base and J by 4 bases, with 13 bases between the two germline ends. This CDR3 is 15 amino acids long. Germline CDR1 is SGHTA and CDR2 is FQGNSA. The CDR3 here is CASSLVVAGPETQYF. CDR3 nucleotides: TGTGCCAGCAGCTTAGTGGTCGCGGGTCCAGAGACCCAGTACTTC.

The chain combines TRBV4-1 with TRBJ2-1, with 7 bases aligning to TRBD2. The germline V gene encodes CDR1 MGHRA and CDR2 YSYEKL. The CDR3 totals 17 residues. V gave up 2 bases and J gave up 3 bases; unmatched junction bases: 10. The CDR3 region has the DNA TGCGCCAGCAGCCAACCCCGGGCGGGGGAGTTCTACAATGAGCAGTTCTTC. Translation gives CASSQPRAGEFYNEQFF.

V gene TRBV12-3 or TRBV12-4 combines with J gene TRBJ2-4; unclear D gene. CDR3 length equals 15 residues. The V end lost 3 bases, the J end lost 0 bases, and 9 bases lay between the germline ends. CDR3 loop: CASSLAVVAKNIQYF. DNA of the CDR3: TGTGCCAGCAGTTTGGCAGTCGTAGCCAAAAACATTCAGTACTTC.

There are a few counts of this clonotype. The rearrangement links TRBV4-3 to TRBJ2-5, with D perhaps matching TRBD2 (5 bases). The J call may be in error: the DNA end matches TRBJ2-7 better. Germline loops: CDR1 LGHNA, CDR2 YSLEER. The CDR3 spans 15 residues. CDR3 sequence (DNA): TGCGCCAGCAGCCAAGATAAAGATTGGAGGTACGAGCAGTACTTC. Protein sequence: CASSQDKDWRYEQYF.